This T cell receptor beta chain was captured by sequencing in a study of T cell responses to AZD1222 COVID-19 vaccine. Profiled with immunoSEQ multiplex PCR; TCRdb holds only in-frame clones, not every one. The sample records about 150,000 clones, 80% to 95% being singletons. The germline CDR1 and CDR2 sequences are MNHEY and SMNVEV (reference sequence). The V gene end was trimmed by 1 base and the J gene end by 5 bases; junction bases not matched to a gene: 7. This CDR3 is built from 17 residues. The J gene is TRBJ2-2, the V gene TRBV27; 10 bases line up with TRBD2. Sequences were derived from peripheral blood, sampled 28 days after the second AZD1222 dose. This sequence originates from an adult who received the AZD1222 COVID-19 vaccine. This CDR3 reads CASSLFGLAADTGELFF. CDR3 in DNA: TGTGCCAGCAGTTTATTCGGACTAGCGGCGGATACCGGGGAGCTGTTTTTT.